The T cell receptor beta chain described here comes from a study of human T cells and chemical hapten exposure. Study in general: Diphenylcyclopropenone, dosed weekly to the scalp, was given to patients throughout the roughly 25-week study.

Worth noting for this clonotype: Its specificity is not known.

From the RACE reads, TCRdb called clonotypes with MiXCR, one entry per CDR3 protein. The repertoire holds about 55,000 distinct CDR3 sequences, with about 9.9% as singletons. The CDR3 is 15 amino acids. Germline-derived CDR1 and CDR2 are KGHSH and LQKENI. Trimming shortened V by 3 bases and J by 2 bases, and 8 bases separated the two germline ends. Study-wide results and limits: Expanded TCRs clustered into significantly more large CDR3 similarity groups than controls, the analysis revealed.

Time point in this sample: patch test 2, 6 weeks after DPC sensitization. Indicated treatment: therapeutic diphenylcyclopropenone sensitization with weekly scalp DPC. The rearrangement links TRBV18 to TRBJ1-6; D is perhaps TRBD1 (6 bases). This TCR was recovered from a woman aged 50 to 60 with alopecia areata. Some clones in this sample may be carry-over from other donors' samples. The sample was whole blood, taken in connection with sensitization to the hapten diphenylcyclopropenone (DPC). Here the CDR3 DNA reads TGTGCCAGCTCACCGACAGGAGCCTATAATTCACCCCTCCACTTT. It yields the protein CASSPTGAYNSPLHF.